This entry lists 30 T cell receptor beta chains sequenced from one sample in a study of cytomegalovirus exposure and HLA in healthy donors. 13 Jbeta primers and 60 Vbeta primers were used for the PCR. Assay: immunoSEQ multiplex PCR; the TCRdb copy retains only in-frame clones and omits some. This table holds around 86,000 clones, over 65% found once. The specimen was PBMCs. The receptors were sampled from a middle-aged man in good health and CMV-seropositive.

Turning to this clone: The same CDR3 also results from other DNA sequences found in this sample. This chain connects TRBV5-1 to TRBJ2-3, with D possibly TRBD2 on 6 matching bases. The CDR3 extends over 14 amino acids. V lost 0 bases to trimming and J lost 1 base, with 6 bases between them. Looked up from germline, CDR1 is SGHRS and CDR2 is YFSETQ. The CDR3 coding sequence is TGCGCCAGCAGCTTGGCGGGAGGCACAGATACGCAGTATTTT. Translated, it gives CASSLAGGTDTQYF.

J is TRBJ2-1 and V is TRBV5-1; D is possibly TRBD2 (5 bases). The length of the CDR3 is 16 residues. V was trimmed by 4 bases and J by 5 bases, leaving 19 bases between them. Germline assignment: CDR1 SGHRS and CDR2 YFSETQ. CDR3 sequence reads: CASSEEDPVLNNEQFF. The CDR3 DNA reads as TGCGCCAGCAGCGAGGAGGACCCCGTGCTTAACAATGAGCAGTTCTTC.

CDR3 in amino acids: CASSQVWAGEETQYF. The CDR3 nucleotides read TGCGCCAGCAGCCAAGTCTGGGCGGGTGAAGAGACCCAGTACTTC. The rearrangement uses TRBV4-3 and TRBJ2-5, with a tentative D call TRBD2 (5 bases). This CDR3 is built from 15 residues. The germline V gene has CDR1 LGHNA and CDR2 YSLEER. Between the trimmed V and J ends, which lost 1 base and 3 bases, there was a span of 12 bases.

The V gene is TRBV5-1, the J gene TRBJ2-1; TRBD2 agrees at 7 bases. The CDR3 is 16 residues long. Germline-derived CDR1 and CDR2 are SGHRS and YFSETQ. V shed 0 bases and J 9 bases; nucleotides not matched to a gene: 12. CDR3: CASSLATRRETREQFF. The CDR3 DNA sequence: TGCGCCAGCAGCTTGGCTACACGGCGGGAGACCCGTGAGCAGTTCTTC.

The chain couples TRBV9 to TRBJ2-3; 7 bases fit TRBD2. Germline CDR1 and CDR2: SGDLS and YYNGEE. Losses at the gene ends were 3 bases for V and 5 bases for J; bases not matched to a gene: 6. This CDR3 has 14 amino acids. CDR3: CASSEAGSRDTQYF. The CDR3 DNA reads TGTGCCAGCAGCGAAGCGGGATCTCGAGATACGCAGTATTTT. The whole variable domain, remainder taken from reference TRBV9 and TRBJ2-3, is DSGVTQTPKHLITATGQRVTLRCSPRSGDLSVYWYQQSLDQGLQFLIQYYNGEERAKGNILERFSAQQFPDLHSELNLSSLELGDSALYFCASSEAGSRDTQYFGPGTRLTVL.

The chain couples TRBV5-1 to TRBJ2-5; D possibly corresponds to TRBD1 (5 bases). The J call is doubtful: the DNA matches TRBJ2-7 better. The germline V gene has CDR1 SGHRS and CDR2 YFSETQ. This CDR3 is 13 amino acids long. This chain's CDR3 is CASSLGQFYEQYF. The CDR3, as DNA: TGCGCCAGCAGCCTCGGACAATTCTACGAGCAGTACTTC.

This clone was observed a few times. The chain combines TRBV5-1 with TRBJ1-1, with D maybe TRBD1 (5 bases). The CDR3 is 12 residues long. V was shortened by 0 bases and J by 8 bases, with 8 bases between the two germline ends. Germline V lookup: CDR1 SGHRS, CDR2 YFSETQ. The CDR3 spells CASSLAGGEAFF. CDR3 DNA: TGCGCCAGCAGCTTGGCCGGGGGAGAAGCTTTCTTT.

This clone was found a few times. The chain has TRBV5-1 and TRBJ2-4; TRBD1 matches 8 bases. The CDR3 sequence is 16 residues long. V dropped 0 bases and J dropped 8; count of bases not matched to a gene: 10. Germline values: CDR1 SGHRS, CDR2 YFSETQ. The chain's CDR3 is CASSLGDRPKVDIQYF. The CDR3 coding sequence is TGCGCCAGCAGCTTGGGGGACAGGCCAAAGGTGGACATTCAGTACTTC.

The chain joins TRBV7-8 to TRBJ2-2, with TRBD2 matching 7 bases. V lost 2 bases and J lost 3; bases outside the gene matches: 9. The germline V gene encodes CDR1 SGHVS and CDR2 FQNEAQ. The CDR3 loop spans 17 amino acids. CDR3 nucleotide sequence: TGTGCCAGCAGCTTACGGTTGGCTAGCGGTTACACCGGGGAGCTGTTTTTT. This translates into CASSLRLASGYTGELFF.

The chain combines TRBV2 with TRBJ2-7, with TRBD2 matching 10 bases. Germline V gene sequence: CDR1 SNHLY, CDR2 FYNNEI. This CDR3 is 14 amino acids long. The ends lost 5 bases at V and 3 bases at J; junction bases unmatched: 4. The CDR3, as DNA: TGTGCCAGCAGTTCAGCGGGAGGGATCTACGAGCAGTACTTC. Its protein is CASSSAGGIYEQYF.

The chain recombines TRBV18 with TRBJ2-1; 8 bases agree with TRBD2. CDR1 is KGHSH and CDR2 is LQKENI in the germline V gene. The CDR3 has 17 amino acids. V lost 3 bases and J lost 4; bases outside the gene matches: 11. For the CDR3, the DNA is TGTGCCAGCTCACCCCGAACTACTAGCGGCCTGTACAATGAGCAGTTCTTC. Translation: CASSPRTTSGLYNEQFF.

The chain joins TRBV19 to TRBJ2-2; 7 bases agree with TRBD1. V was pared by 9 bases and J by 6 bases, with 10 bases of the junction left unmatched. The length of the CDR3 is 14 residues. In germline, CDR1 is LNHDA, CDR2 SQIVND (reference sequence). Here the CDR3 reads CASKNQGEAGELFF. For the CDR3, the DNA is TGTGCCAGCAAAAATCAGGGGGAAGCCGGGGAGCTGTTTTTT. The full variable domain, its missing parts supplied by reference TRBV19 and TRBJ2-2, is DGGITQSPKYLFRKEGQNVTLSCEQNLNHDAMYWYRQDPGQGLRLIYYSQIVNDFQKGDIAEGYSVSREKKESFPLTVTSAQKNPTAFYLCASKNQGEAGELFFGEGSRLTVL.

The genes are TRBV10-3 and TRBJ2-5; weak D call: TRBD1 (5 bases). V lost 4 bases and J lost 0, with 12 bases in between. Germline CDR1 and CDR2: ENHRY and SYGVKD. CDR3 length: 15 residues. The CDR3, as DNA: TGTGCCATCAGTGTAGGCAGGGCCAACCAAGAGACCCAGTACTTC. The encoded protein is CAISVGRANQETQYF.

This rearrangement joins TRBV7-2 to TRBJ1-2; tentatively, D is TRBD1 (5 bases). Trimming removed 3 bases at V and 5 bases at J, with 10 bases between. The germline gives CDR1 SGHTA, CDR2 FQGNSA. The CDR3 sequence is 13 residues long. The CDR3 DNA reads as TGTGCCAGCAGCTTGACAGTGCAATATGGCTACACCTTC. Translated: CASSLTVQYGYTF. The full variable domain, completed using reference TRBV7-2 and TRBJ1-2, is GAGVSQSPSNKVTEKGKDVELRCDPISGHTALYWYRQSLGQGLEFLIYFQGNSAPDKSGLPSDRFSAERTGGSVSTLTIQRTQQEDSAVYLCASSLTVQYGYTFGSGTRLTVV.

V usage is TRBV19 and J usage is TRBJ1-6; 7 bases line up with TRBD1. The CDR3 contains 13 residues. Germline V gene lookup returns CDR1 LNHDA and CDR2 SQIVND (reference sequence). V trimming: 9 bases; J trimming: 7 bases; junction bases outside the gene matches: 6. The CDR3 region is CASGQVSNSPLHF. In DNA form, the CDR3 reads TGTGCCAGCGGACAGGTCAGCAATTCACCCCTCCACTTT.

The V call is TRBV19, the J call TRBJ1-1; D gene uncertain. V shed 3 bases and J shed 1 base, with 9 bases lying between them. The CDR3 has 14 amino acids. Germline V lookup: CDR1 LNHDA, CDR2 SQIVND (reference sequence). This chain's CDR3 is CASSIFGGNTEAFF. In DNA form, the CDR3 reads TGTGCCAGTAGTATCTTTGGAGGGAACACTGAAGCTTTCTTT. Using reference TRBV19 and TRBJ1-1 for the parts outside the CDR3, the full variable domain is DGGITQSPKYLFRKEGQNVTLSCEQNLNHDAMYWYRQDPGQGLRLIYYSQIVNDFQKGDIAEGYSVSREKKESFPLTVTSAQKNPTAFYLCASSIFGGNTEAFFGQGTRLTVV.

This sequence joins TRBV5-1 and TRBJ1-1; possibly TRBD1 for D (5 bases). The V end was cut by 7 bases, the J end by 4 bases, with 17 bases between. In germline, CDR1 is SGHRS, CDR2 YFSETQ. This CDR3 spans 14 amino acids. The CDR3 loop reads CASSPGSGGTEAFF. The CDR3 region has the DNA TGCGCCAGCTCCCCAGGGTCGGGAGGCACTGAAGCTTTCTTT.

The chain has TRBV9 and TRBJ1-4; no reliable D call. This CDR3 spans 12 amino acids. Trimming shortened V by 3 bases and J by 7 bases, and 7 bases separated the two germline ends. Germline-derived CDR1 and CDR2 are SGDLS and YYNGEE. The CDR3, as DNA: TGTGCCAGCAGCGGGACTGGTGAAAAACTGTTTTTT. Translation gives CASSGTGEKLFF.

This clone came up a few times. V gene TRBV29-1 combines with J gene TRBJ2-1, with 8 bases fitting TRBD2. This CDR3 is 16 amino acids long. J was trimmed by 9 bases and V by 3 bases; bases with no gene match: 16. Germline assignment: CDR1 SQVTM and CDR2 ANQGSEA. The CDR3 is CSVDRGLVAQGGEQFF. The CDR3 DNA is TGCAGCGTTGACAGGGGACTAGTAGCCCAAGGTGGTGAGCAGTTCTTC.

CDR3 DNA: TGTGCCAGCAGGCTCAACAGGGGGGGCAATCAGCCCCAGCATTTT. The encoded protein is CASRLNRGGNQPQHF. The chain is built from TRBV6-5 and TRBJ1-5, with 8 positions matching TRBD1. The CDR3 covers 15 residues. Germline V CDR1 and CDR2: MNHEY, SVGAGI. Germline trimming cut 6 bases from V and 2 bases from J; bases unmatched to any gene: 6.

The gene calls are TRBV30 and TRBJ1-5, with D hard to call. This CDR3 region has 13 residues. The germline CDR1 and CDR2 sequences are GTSNPN and SVGIG (reference sequence). Trimming took off 3 bases at V and 1 base at J, with 7 bases between the two ends. In DNA form, the CDR3 reads TGTGCCTGGAGCGCGGGAAGCAATCAGCCCCAGCATTTT. Its protein product is CAWSAGSNQPQHF.

A few counts support this clone. CDR3 region: CACAAGRGSIVYGYTF. The CDR3 DNA follows: TGTGCCTGCGCTGCCGGGAGAGGGAGTATTGTCTATGGCTACACCTTC. The V gene is TRBV30, the J gene TRBJ1-2; D is undetermined. Trimming removed 6 bases at V and 4 bases at J, with 24 bases between. The germline V gene encodes CDR1 GTSNPN and CDR2 SVGIG (reference sequence). The CDR3 is made up of 16 amino acids.

The rearrangement links TRBV27 to TRBJ2-3, with 10 bases lining up with TRBD2. Germline CDR1 MNHEY, CDR2 SMNVEV (reference sequence). CDR3 length: 16 residues. V trimming: 5 bases; J trimming: 3 bases; junction bases outside the gene matches: 8. Here the CDR3 reads CASSPTSSGRTDTQYF. The CDR3 nucleotides are TGTGCCAGCAGTCCCACGTCTAGCGGGAGAACAGATACGCAGTATTTT.

This clone has only one observation. The chain uses TRBV7-9 and TRBJ1-5, with TRBD1 matching 7 bases. V shed 1 base, J shed 3 bases, and the junction held 15 bases outside the gene matches. CDR1 is SEHNR and CDR2 is FQNEAQ in the germline V gene (reference sequence). The CDR3 sequence is 19 residues long. CDR3 sequence reads: CASSLGDRTLGAYNQPQHF. DNA of the CDR3: TGTGCCAGCAGCTTAGGGGACAGAACTCTGGGGGCTTACAATCAGCCCCAGCATTTT.

This rearrangement joins TRBV19 to TRBJ1-5, with D unresolved. Germline CDR1 LNHDA, CDR2 SQIVND (reference sequence). Trimming left V 3 bases short and J 1 base short, with 10 bases between. The CDR3 consists of 15 residues. The CDR3 loop reads CASSIWAGSNQPQHF. CDR3 coding DNA: TGTGCCAGTAGTATCTGGGCCGGCAGCAATCAGCCCCAGCATTTT. Based on the CDR3 plus reference TRBV19 and TRBJ1-5, the full variable domain is DGGITQSPKYLFRKEGQNVTLSCEQNLNHDAMYWYRQDPGQGLRLIYYSQIVNDFQKGDIAEGYSVSREKKESFPLTVTSAQKNPTAFYLCASSIWAGSNQPQHFGDGTRLSIL.

The CDR3: CASRRTGTYEQYF. The CDR3 DNA follows: TGTGCCAGCAGACGGACAGGTACCTACGAGCAGTACTTC. The chain uses TRBV11-1 and TRBJ2-7, with 7 bases fitting TRBD1. Unmatched junction bases numbered 4, after V lost 6 bases and J lost 2 bases. Germline CDR1 reads SGHAT; CDR2 reads FQDESV (reference sequence). The CDR3 spans 13 residues.

The gene calls are TRBV5-1 and TRBJ2-1, with 8 nucleotides matching TRBD1. The V gene end was trimmed by 4 bases and the J gene end by 5 bases; junction bases not matched to a gene: 8. The CDR3 runs to 15 residues. Germline V CDR1 and CDR2: SGHRS, YFSETQ. CDR3 sequence reads: CASSRSGTGNNEQFF. The CDR3 DNA follows: TGCGCCAGCAGCCGCTCCGGGACAGGAAACAATGAGCAGTTCTTC. The variable domain in full, with the rest retrieved from reference TRBV5-1 and TRBJ2-1, is KAGVTQTPRYLIKTRGQQVTLSCSPISGHRSVSWYQQTPGQGLQFLFEYFSETQRNKGNFPGRFSGRQFSNSRSEMNVSTLELGDSALYLCASSRSGTGNNEQFFGPGTRLTVL.

V usage is TRBV7-3 and J usage is TRBJ2-7, with a weak D call TRBD1 (6 bases). This CDR3 contains 13 residues. CDR1 is SGHTA and CDR2 is FQGTGA in the germline V gene. The V end lost 5 bases, the J end lost 5 bases, and 13 bases lay between the germline ends. The CDR3 protein is CASSIRQGNEQYF. CDR3 coding DNA: TGTGCCAGCAGCATACGTCAGGGGAACGAGCAGTACTTC.

The V gene is TRBV5-1, the J gene TRBJ2-1; 7 bases match TRBD2. The V and J ends lost 7 bases and 7 bases, in that order; junction bases with no gene match: 5. Germline-derived CDR1 and CDR2 are SGHRS and YFSETQ. This CDR3 has 12 amino acids. CDR3: CASAERENEQFF. CDR3 coding DNA: TGCGCCAGCGCGGAGCGGGAAAATGAGCAGTTCTTC.

This clone was observed a few times. The junction does not match germline at one end; this may be a read error. V usage is TRBV7-9 and J usage is TRBJ1-1; D might be TRBD1 (5 bases). Germline lookup yields CDR1 SEHNR and CDR2 FQNEAQ (reference sequence). The CDR3 length is 14 residues. CDR3 nucleotides: TGTTCCAGCAGCTTAGTTGCGGGGGACACTGAAGCTTTCTTT. Protein: CSSSLVAGDTEAFF.